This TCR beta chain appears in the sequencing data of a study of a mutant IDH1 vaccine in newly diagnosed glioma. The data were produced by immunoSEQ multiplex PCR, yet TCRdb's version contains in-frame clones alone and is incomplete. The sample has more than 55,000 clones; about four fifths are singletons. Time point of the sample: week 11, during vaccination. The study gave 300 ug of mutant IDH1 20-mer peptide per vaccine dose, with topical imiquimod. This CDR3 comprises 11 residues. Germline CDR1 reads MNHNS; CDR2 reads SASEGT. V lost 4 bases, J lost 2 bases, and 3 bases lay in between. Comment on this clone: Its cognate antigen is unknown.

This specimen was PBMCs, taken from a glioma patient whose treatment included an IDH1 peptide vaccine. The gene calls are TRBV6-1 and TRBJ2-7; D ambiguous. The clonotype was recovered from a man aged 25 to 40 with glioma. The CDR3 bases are TGTGCCAGCAGTGCAGCCTACGAGCAGTACTTC. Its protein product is CASSAAYEQYF.